Below are 7 T cell receptor beta chains sequenced from a single sample in a study of early T cells in non-severe SARS-CoV-2 infection (dated by TCRdb to 2020 to 2023). Library prep was done by 5' RACE. The instrument given in TCRdb is NextSeq 500. Through fastp at Q25 and MiXCR, TCRdb rebuilt clones from the public reads, retaining in-frame beta chains. Merged by CDR3 protein, the rows form single entries marked with the most common genes and DNA. The sample table lists more than 55,000 distinct CDR3 sequences, approximately 13% of them with a count of one. In total, the top ten clones hold 7.5% to 10% of the sample. The sample was whole blood, taken at baseline. These receptors all stem from an adult who was a healthcare worker with PCR-confirmed SARS-CoV-2 infection or an uninfected control (not recorded which).

As concerns this clonotype: One end of the junction varies from germline; a read error may be responsible. The genes are TRBV7-2 and TRBJ2-7; 12 bases align to TRBD2. The CDR3 loop spans 18 amino acids. CDR1 and CDR2 from the germline V gene are SGHTA and FQGNSA. This CDR3 reads CVSSLRLAGVISSYEQYF. As DNA, the CDR3 is TGTGTCAGCAGCCTGCGACTAGCGGGAGTCATAAGCTCCTACGAGCAGTACTTC.

The J gene is TRBJ2-1, the V gene TRBV28, with TRBD2 matching 9 bases. V trimming: 3 bases; J trimming: 8 bases; junction bases outside the gene matches: 17. This CDR3 region has 18 residues. The germline V gene has CDR1 MDHEN and CDR2 SYDVKM. CDR3 DNA: TGTGCCAGCAGTTTTCCCTTAGCGGGGGTTACGACGGGAGATGAGCAGTTCTTC. It yields the protein CASSFPLAGVTTGDEQFF.

This chain links TRBV20-1 with TRBJ1-6; TRBD1 matches at 7 bases. The CDR3 sequence is 16 residues long. V trimming: 2 bases; J trimming: 0 bases; junction bases outside the gene matches: 4. The germline V gene has CDR1 DFQATT and CDR2 SNEGSKA (reference sequence). This CDR3 is CSARQTGSSYNSPLHF. In DNA, the CDR3 is TGCAGTGCTAGACAGACAGGGAGCTCCTATAATTCACCCCTCCACTTT.

This clonotype is medium-sized within its sample. The rearrangement uses TRBV28 and TRBJ2-7; no clear D gene. This CDR3 is 12 amino acids long. Germline CDR1 is MDHEN and CDR2 is SYDVKM. The V end was cut by 5 bases, the J end by 2 bases, with 7 bases between. The CDR3 bases are TGTGCCAGCAGTCCGTGGACCTACGAGCAGTACTTC. It specifies CASSPWTYEQYF.

The chain is built from TRBV5-1 and TRBJ1-5, with D perhaps matching TRBD1 (5 bases). Trimming took off 4 bases at V and 3 bases at J, with 11 bases between the two ends. The CDR3 consists of 14 residues. Per the germline V gene, CDR1 is SGHRS and CDR2 is YFSETQ. The DNA for the CDR3 is TGCGCCAGCAGCCGGGACGGTCACAATCAGCCCCAGCATTTT. Protein sequence: CASSRDGHNQPQHF. Full variable domain (remainder filled in from reference TRBV5-1 and TRBJ1-5): KAGVTQTPRYLIKTRGQQVTLSCSPISGHRSVSWYQQTPGQGLQFLFEYFSETQRNKGNFPGRFSGRQFSNSRSEMNVSTLELGDSALYLCASSRDGHNQPQHFGDGTRLSIL.

This clonotype was counted between two and nine times. The V and J genes are TRBV6-1 and TRBJ1-1; D ambiguous. Germline lookup yields CDR1 MNHNS and CDR2 SASEGT. The CDR3 extends over 15 amino acids. V lost 7 bases to trimming and J lost 3 bases, with 18 bases between them. Here the CDR3 DNA reads TGTGCCAGCAAAGTTGAAACAGAAGGTTACACTGAAGCTTTCTTT. Its translation is CASKVETEGYTEAFF.

V is TRBV5-1 and J is TRBJ2-2; TRBD1 is a possible D gene (6 bases). This CDR3 has 16 amino acids. Germline V gene lookup returns CDR1 SGHRS and CDR2 YFSETQ. The V end was cut by 5 bases, the J end by 0 bases, with 14 bases between. This CDR3 reads CASRTGQLANTGELFF. DNA for the CDR3: TGCGCCAGCAGGACCGGACAGCTAGCGAACACCGGGGAGCTGTTTTTT. The variable domain in full, completed from reference TRBV5-1 and TRBJ2-2, reads KAGVTQTPRYLIKTRGQQVTLSCSPISGHRSVSWYQQTPGQGLQFLFEYFSETQRNKGNFPGRFSGRQFSNSRSEMNVSTLELGDSALYLCASRTGQLANTGELFFGEGSRLTVL.